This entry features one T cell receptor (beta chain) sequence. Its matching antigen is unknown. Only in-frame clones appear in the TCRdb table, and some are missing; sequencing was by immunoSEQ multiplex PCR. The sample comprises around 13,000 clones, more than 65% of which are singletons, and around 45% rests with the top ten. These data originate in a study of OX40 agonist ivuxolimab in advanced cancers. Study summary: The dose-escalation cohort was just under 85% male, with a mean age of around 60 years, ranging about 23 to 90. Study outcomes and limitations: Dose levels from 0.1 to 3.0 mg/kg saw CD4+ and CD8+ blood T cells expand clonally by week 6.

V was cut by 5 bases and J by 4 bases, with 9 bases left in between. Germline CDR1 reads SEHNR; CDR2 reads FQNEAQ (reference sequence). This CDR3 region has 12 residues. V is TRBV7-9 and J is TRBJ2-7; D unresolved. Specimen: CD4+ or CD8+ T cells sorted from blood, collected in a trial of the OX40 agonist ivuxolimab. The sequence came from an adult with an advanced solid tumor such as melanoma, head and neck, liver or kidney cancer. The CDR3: CASSPDPYEQYF. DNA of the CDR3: TGTGCCAGCAGCCCGGACCCTTACGAGCAGTACTTC.